This T cell receptor beta chain was recovered during a study of OX40 agonist ivuxolimab in advanced cancers. Background for the entire study: Ivuxolimab was an agonistic, fully human IgG2 monoclonal antibody directed against OX40 (CD134), a costimulatory receptor. Intravenous ivuxolimab was administered to patients every 2 weeks at six dose levels: 0.01, 0.1, 0.3, 1.5, 3 and 10 mg/kg. Of the approximately 50 dose-escalation patients, hepatocellular carcinoma was present in around 19, melanoma in some 15, renal cell carcinoma in 9 and head and neck cancer in 9. In the dose-escalation cohort, more than 75% of patients were male, and the mean age was around 60 years, with a range of about 23 to 85. Patients were allowed to have had prior anti-PD-1, anti-PD-L1 or anti-CTLA-4 therapy, and approximately 40% of the dose-escalation patients had been treated with checkpoint inhibitors. Partial responses were achieved by three dose-escalation patients, of whom one had hepatocellular carcinoma and two had cutaneous melanoma. Peripheral TCRbeta sequencing was intended to test whether TCR sequence diversity was altered and clonal T-cell expansion was caused by ivuxolimab. The paper covers the monotherapy dose-escalation part of the phase I ivuxolimab trial, which included N ≈ 57 patients.

Spanning cysteine to phenylalanine, the CDR3 consists of 13 amino acids. Only the CDR3 DNA is retained, 39 bases long and in frame from the first base. After removal of 5 bases from V and 3 bases from J, the junction retains 6 bases not matched to a gene. Per the germline V gene, SQVTM is the CDR1 and ANQGSEA is the CDR2. The investigation overall reported the following: After ivuxolimab, CD8+ T cells had more expanded clones than CD4+ T cells on average. At doses from 0.1 to 3.0 mg/kg, clonal expansion was seen in both CD4+ and CD8+ blood T cells between baseline and week 6. Low levels of normalized T-cell clonal expansion were also shown by some nonresponding patients. In partial responders in the 0.1-3.0 mg/kg groups, normalized peripheral clonal expansion was found to be among the lowest, especially among CD8+ T cells. The antigen specificity of the clonally expanded peripheral T cells was not determined.

Genomic DNA was extracted from sorted cells for sequencing of the TCRbeta CDR3 region. The immunoSEQ Assay was used to sequence the TCRbeta CDR3 regions. TCRdb retrieved this table from immuneACCESS and kept in-frame rearrangements only. Not all clones are present; in checked studies, unresolved V genes account for under half, and no reason is known for the remainder. The sample contains 100,000 to 150,000 clones, 85% to 95% of them found a single time. 0.8% to 1% of the sample rests with the top ten. Points on this clone: Its antigen remains unidentified. Base qualities are not at hand, and no much larger clone is one base apart.

Patients with autoimmune disease history or receiving systemic immunosuppression were excluded from the trial. Peripheral blood for TCR sequencing was collected from all dose cohorts at baseline, on cycle 4 day 1, and on cycle 7 day 1. The samples were taken from a phase I, first-in-human, multicenter, open-label dose-escalation trial of ivuxolimab. Adults with locally advanced or metastatic melanoma, renal cell carcinoma, hepatocellular carcinoma or head and neck squamous cell carcinoma were enrolled in the trial. CD4+ and CD8+ T cells were sorted separately from peripheral blood before TCR sequencing.

The sequence links TRBV29-1 to TRBJ1-1; 7 middle bases align to TRBD1. The input for sequencing was CD4+ or CD8+ T cells sorted from blood, taken in a trial of the OX40 agonist ivuxolimab. The TCR was taken from an adult with an advanced solid tumor such as melanoma, head and neck, liver or kidney cancer. The sequenced DNA: TGCAGCGTTTGCAGGGGGGCGGACACTGAAGCTTTCTTT. Its protein product is CSVCRGADTEAFF.